A selection of T cell receptor beta chains follows, all from one sample in a study of follicular helper T cells after annual influenza vaccination. The repertoire was sequenced with immunoSEQ multiplex PCR; TCRdb's copy has only in-frame clones and lacks some. Among about 9,400 clones listed, about 84% were seen once. This specimen was CXCR5+ CD38- circulating T follicular helper cells from blood, taken on the day of influenza vaccination. All receptors derive from an adult who received the influenza vaccine. Both conserved end residues are part of each CDR3. The D gene is left open where the match is weak. A clone size is listed for some rows: how often the clone was seen (once, few, many), or a class if it is expanded.

TRBV21-1,TRBJ1-2,.,.,17,TGTGCCAGCAGCAAAATGAGAAAAGGAACCCCGACCTATGGCTACACCTTC,CASSKMRKGTPTYGYTF
TRBV7-3,TRBJ2-1,TRBD2,.,19,TGTGCCAGCAGCCTCAACCCCTCTAGCGGGACCTACTCCTACAATGAGCAGTTCTTC,CASSLNPSSGTYSYNEQFF
TRBV28,TRBJ1-2,.,few,13,TGTGCCAGCAGTCCCCTCAGGGGCTATGGCTACACCTTC,CASSPLRGYGYTF
TRBV30,TRBJ1-3,.,.,13,TGTGCCTTCGGGACGGCCGGTGGAAACACCATATATTTT,CAFGTAGGNTIYF
TRBV5-1,TRBJ1-2,.,.,14,TGCGCCAGCAGCTTGGGCAGGGCTGGAAATGGCTACACCTTC,CASSLGRAGNGYTF
TRBV30,TRBJ2-3,TRBD1,few,12,TGTGCCTGGAGTGTAGACAGGGTTGCGCAGTATTTT,CAWSVDRVAQYF
TRBV2,TRBJ2-3,.,.,12,TGTGCCAGCAACTCGCTCCCGGCATCGCAGTATTTT,CASNSLPASQYF
TRBV28,TRBJ2-6,.,.,15,TGTGCCAGCACTCGGGGCCACTCTGGGGCCAACGTCCTGACTTTC,CASTRGHSGANVLTF
TRBV2,TRBJ2-3,TRBD2,.,15,TGTGCCAGCTTGGAGCGGGAGCTGAGTGCAGATACGCAGTATTTT,CASLERELSADTQYF
TRBV5-1,TRBJ1-4,.,.,14,TGCGCCAGCAGGCCAGGGGTGTCTAACGAAAAACTGTTTTTT,CASRPGVSNEKLFF
TRBV7-2,TRBJ2-3,.,few,13,TGTGCCAGCAGCTTAATTCCGGTAGATACGCAGTATTTT,CASSLIPVDTQYF
TRBV7-3,TRBJ2-5,.,.,17,TGTGCCAGCAGCCCGAAGGTCCCAGGGGGGGGAGGAGAGACCCAGTACTTC,CASSPKVPGGGGETQYF
TRBV7-9,TRBJ2-1,.,.,15,TGTGCCAGCAGCTTAATGGGACCAACCTACAATGAGCAGTTCTTC,CASSLMGPTYNEQFF
TRBV6-1,TRBJ1-5,TRBD1,.,14,TGTGCCAGCAGCGGTACAGGGGGGAATCAGCCCCAGCATTTT,CASSGTGGNQPQHF
TRBV13,TRBJ1-1,.,.,13,TGTGCCAGCAGCTCCGACACGAACACTGAAGCTTTCTTT,CASSSDTNTEAFF
TRBV27,TRBJ1-2,.,.,13,TGTGCCAGCAGTCGTGGGGTTAAAGATGGCTACACCTTC,CASSRGVKDGYTF
TRBV28,TRBJ1-5,.,.,13,TGTGCCAGCAGTTTAAACGCAGGGCGAGCCCAGCATTTT,CASSLNAGRAQHF
TRBV30,TRBJ1-3,.,once,12,TGTGCCTGGAGTGTAGCTGGAAACACCATATATTTT,CAWSVAGNTIYF
TRBV9,TRBJ1-3,.,.,14,TGTGCCAGCAGCGACTCCGCCTCTGGAAACACCATATATTTT,CASSDSASGNTIYF
TRBV2,TRBJ2-6,.,.,15,TGTGCCAGCAGTACAACAGGGAGGGGGGCCAACGTCCTGACTTTC,CASSTTGRGANVLTF
TRBV15,TRBJ2-7,TRBD2,once,17,TGTGCCACCAGCAGAGGTGCTAGCGGGGGGAGCTCCTACGAGCAGTACTTC,CATSRGASGGSSYEQYF
TRBV10-3,TRBJ2-1,.,.,12,TGTGCCAACCGGGACGACTACAATGAGCAGTTCTTC,CANRDDYNEQFF
TRBV28,TRBJ2-2,.,.,12,TGTGCCAGCAGCCTGAACACCGGGGAGCTGTTTTTT,CASSLNTGELFF
TRBV29-1,TRBJ2-1,.,once,13,TGCAGCGTTGAATACAAAGGTAGGGGTGAGCAGTTCTTC,CSVEYKGRGEQFF
TRBV19,TRBJ2-7,.,.,14,TGTGCCAGTAAGAAGGGGATTGACTCCTACGAGCAGTACTTC,CASKKGIDSYEQYF
TRBV14,TRBJ2-7,TRBD2,.,15,TGTGCCAGCAGCCAAGCTTCGCGGGGGGCCTACGAGCAGTACTTC,CASSQASRGAYEQYF
TRBV12-5,TRBJ1-5,TRBD1,.,15,TGTGCTAGTGGCCACTCGGACAGGAGCAATCAGCCCCAGCATTTT,CASGHSDRSNQPQHF
TRBV29-1,TRBJ2-7,TRBD2,.,14,TGCAGCGTTGGGGTAGCGGGAACCACCTACGAGCAGTACTTC,CSVGVAGTTYEQYF
TRBV10-3,TRBJ2-7,TRBD2,few,14,TGTGCCATCAGTGCGGGAGGGCCATCCTACGAGCAGTACTTC,CAISAGGPSYEQYF
TRBV4-1,TRBJ2-5,TRBD2,.,17,TGCGCCAGCAGCCACAAGATTGGGCGGGGGAAACAAGAGACCCAGTACTTC,CASSHKIGRGKQETQYF
TRBV4-2,TRBJ2-2,TRBD2,.,15,TGTGCCAGCAGCCCTAGCGGGAGGGCGTCCGGGGAGCTGTTTTTT,CASSPSGRASGELFF
TRBV30,TRBJ1-1,.,few,10,TGTGCCTGGAGTGTACGGACGCCTTTCTTT,CAWSVRTPFF
TRBV27,TRBJ1-1,.,.,14,TGTGCCAGCAGTTTAAATCGCTCGGGCTCCAAAGCTTTCTTT,CASSLNRSGSKAFF
TRBV18,TRBJ2-3,.,.,14,TGTGCCAGTCAGGCGGGGAGGAGCACAGATACGCAGTATTTT,CASQAGRSTDTQYF
TRBV6-1,TRBJ2-7,.,few,12,TGTGCCAGCATTCGGGACCCCTACGAGCAGTACTTC,CASIRDPYEQYF
TRBV11-2,TRBJ2-1,TRBD2,.,16,TGTGCCAGCGGAGAGATAGCGGGAGCCCCGGACAATGAGCAGTTCTTC,CASGEIAGAPDNEQFF
TRBV10-1,TRBJ1-1,.,.,16,TGCGCCAGCAGCGCAGCCGTTGGTTCAATGAACACTGAAGCTTTCTTT,CASSAAVGSMNTEAFF
TRBV9,TRBJ2-1,.,.,14,TGTGCCAGCAGCGTAGCCAGGGAGGCAAATGAGCAGTTCTTC,CASSVAREANEQFF
TRBV28,TRBJ2-1,.,once,14,TGTGCCACGGCAGGATCTCGCTCCTACAATGAGCAGTTCTTC,CATAGSRSYNEQFF
TRBV27,TRBJ2-4,.,once,13,TGTGCCAGCAGTTTAAGGCGGCAAAACATTCAGTACTTC,CASSLRRQNIQYF
TRBV30,TRBJ1-2,.,.,18,TGTGCCTGGAGTCCAAGACGCCTTACCGGGACCCGAAACTATGGCTACACCTTC,CAWSPRRLTGTRNYGYTF
TRBV6-1,TRBJ2-3,.,.,13,TGTGCCAGCAGTGAAGCGGCGAGTTATACGCAGTATTTT,CASSEAASYTQYF
TRBV10-3,TRBJ2-1,.,.,15,TGTGCCATCAGTGCCGGTGGGATTGCCTACAATGAGCAGTTCTTC,CAISAGGIAYNEQFF
TRBV5-4,TRBJ2-2,.,.,15,TGTGCCAGCAGCTTGGCGGTTATGGGACCCGGGGAGCTGTTTTTT,CASSLAVMGPGELFF
TRBV6-4,TRBJ1-5,.,.,15,TGTGCCAGCAGTGAATCACCAGGGGGCAATCAGCCCCAGCATTTT,CASSESPGGNQPQHF
TRBV28,TRBJ2-7,.,.,13,TGTGCCAGCAGTCCTAACATGAGGAGCGAGCAGTACTTC,CASSPNMRSEQYF
TRBV6-6,TRBJ2-1,TRBD2,few,13,TGTGCCAGCAGTTGGGGCGGGAGCTATGAGCAGTTCTTC,CASSWGGSYEQFF
TRBV6-5,TRBJ1-1,.,.,15,TGTGCCAGCAGCCTCTCCCCTACTCCCTTCGCTGAAGCTTTCTTT,CASSLSPTPFAEAFF
TRBV5-1,TRBJ2-7,TRBD1,.,16,TGCGCCAGCAGCCCGGGACAGGGGGGCACCATTTTGGAGCAGTACTTC,CASSPGQGGTILEQYF
TRBV28,TRBJ1-1,.,.,14,TGTGCCAGCAGCTATATGTGGGTTAGCACTGAAGCTTTCTTT,CASSYMWVSTEAFF